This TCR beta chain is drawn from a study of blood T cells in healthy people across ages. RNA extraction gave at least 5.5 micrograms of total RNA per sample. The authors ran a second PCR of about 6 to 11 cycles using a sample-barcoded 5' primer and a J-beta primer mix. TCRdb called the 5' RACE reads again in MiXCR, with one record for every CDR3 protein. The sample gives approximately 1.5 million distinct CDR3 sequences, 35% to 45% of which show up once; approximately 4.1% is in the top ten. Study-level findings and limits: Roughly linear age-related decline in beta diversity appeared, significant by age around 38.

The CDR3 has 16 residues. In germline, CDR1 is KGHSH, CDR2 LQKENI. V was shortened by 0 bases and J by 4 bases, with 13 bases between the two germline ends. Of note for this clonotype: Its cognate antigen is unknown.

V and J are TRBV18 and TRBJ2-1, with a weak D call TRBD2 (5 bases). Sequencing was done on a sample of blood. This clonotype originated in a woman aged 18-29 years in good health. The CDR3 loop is CASSPPSRRGYNEQFF. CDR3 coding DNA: TGTGCCAGCTCACCACCGAGTCGACGGGGTTACAATGAGCAGTTCTTC. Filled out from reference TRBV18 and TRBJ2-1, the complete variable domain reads NAGVMQNPRHLVRRRGQEARLRCSPMKGHSHVYWYRQLPEEGLKFMVYLQKENIIDESGMPKERFSAEFPKEGPSILRIQQVVRGDSAAYFCASSPPSRRGYNEQFFGPGTRLTVL.